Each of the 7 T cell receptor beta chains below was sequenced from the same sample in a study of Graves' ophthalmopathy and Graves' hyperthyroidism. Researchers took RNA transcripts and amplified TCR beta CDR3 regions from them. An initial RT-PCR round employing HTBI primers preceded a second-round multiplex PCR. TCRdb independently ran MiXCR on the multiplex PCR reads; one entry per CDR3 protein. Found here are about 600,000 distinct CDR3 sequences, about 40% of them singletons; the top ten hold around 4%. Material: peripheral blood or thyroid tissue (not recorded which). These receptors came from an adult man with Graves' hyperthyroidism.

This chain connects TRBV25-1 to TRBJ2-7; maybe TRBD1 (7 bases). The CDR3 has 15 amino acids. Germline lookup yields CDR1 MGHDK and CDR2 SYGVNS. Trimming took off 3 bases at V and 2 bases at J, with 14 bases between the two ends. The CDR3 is CASSDDQGGAYEQYF. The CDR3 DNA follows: TGTGCCAGCAGTGATGACCAGGGGGGAGCCTACGAGCAGTACTTC.

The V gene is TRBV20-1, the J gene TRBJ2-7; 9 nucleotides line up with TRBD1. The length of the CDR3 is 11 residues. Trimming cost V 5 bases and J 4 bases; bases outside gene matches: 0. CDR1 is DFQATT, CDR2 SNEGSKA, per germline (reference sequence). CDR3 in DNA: TGCAGTGCTGGGACAGGGTACGAGCAGTACTTC. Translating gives CSAGTGYEQYF.

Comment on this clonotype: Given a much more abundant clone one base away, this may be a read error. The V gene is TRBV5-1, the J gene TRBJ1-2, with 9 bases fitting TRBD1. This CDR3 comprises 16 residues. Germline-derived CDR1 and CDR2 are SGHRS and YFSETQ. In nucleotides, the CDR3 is TGCGCCAGCAGCTTGGCCGGACAGGGGAGCTGGTATGGCCACACCTTC. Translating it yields CASSLAGQGSWYGHTF.

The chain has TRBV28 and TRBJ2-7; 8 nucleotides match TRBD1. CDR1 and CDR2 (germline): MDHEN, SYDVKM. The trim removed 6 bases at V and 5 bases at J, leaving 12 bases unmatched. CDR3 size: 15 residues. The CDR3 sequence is CASREQGVIVHEQYF. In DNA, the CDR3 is TGTGCCAGCAGAGAACAGGGGGTAATAGTCCACGAGCAGTACTTC.

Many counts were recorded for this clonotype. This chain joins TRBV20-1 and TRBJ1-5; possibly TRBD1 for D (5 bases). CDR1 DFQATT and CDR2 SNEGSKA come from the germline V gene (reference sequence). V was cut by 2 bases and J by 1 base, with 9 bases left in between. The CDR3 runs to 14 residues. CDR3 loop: CSARRGQSNQPQHF. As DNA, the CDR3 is TGCAGTGCTAGAAGGGGTCAAAGCAATCAGCCCCAGCATTTT.

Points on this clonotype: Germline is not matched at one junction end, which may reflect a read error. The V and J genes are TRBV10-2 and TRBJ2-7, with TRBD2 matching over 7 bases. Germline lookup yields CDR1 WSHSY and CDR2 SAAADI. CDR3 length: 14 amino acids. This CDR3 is CASSALGGTGEQYF. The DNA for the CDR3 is TGTGCCAGCAGTGCCCTGGGGGGGACCGGCGAGCAGTACTTC.

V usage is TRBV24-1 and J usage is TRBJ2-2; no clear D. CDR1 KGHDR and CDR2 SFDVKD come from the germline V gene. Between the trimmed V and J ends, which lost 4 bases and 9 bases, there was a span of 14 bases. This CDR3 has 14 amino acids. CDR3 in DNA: TGTGCCACCAGTGACCCTGACTGGGGTAGGGAGCTGTTTTTT. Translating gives CATSDPDWGRELFF.